What follows is one T cell receptor (beta chain) and its context. No antigen is known for it. This PCR relied on a set of 60 Vbeta primers and 13 Jbeta primers. In the authors' methods: A follow-up analysis tallied tens of millions of unique TCR beta chains, roughly 11 million shared. Generated by immunoSEQ multiplex PCR, the TCRdb table keeps only in-frame clones and is missing some. V and J calls and clone size follow that table, whereas D and trimming were derived from the DNA. Of roughly 120,000 clones listed, roughly 70% are singletons. The data were taken from a study of cytomegalovirus exposure and HLA in healthy donors. The V gene's germline CDR1 is SGHRS and CDR2 YFSETQ. The length of the CDR3 is 13 residues. V dropped 4 bases and J dropped 2 bases, with 9 bases sitting between them. Overall study findings and caveats: TCR beta chains numbering some 150 were designated cytomegalovirus-associated. Later on, analysis showed that most CMV-associated TCR beta chains appeared to be HLA-restricted. TCR beta V segments were, for the most part, productive about 87% or about 30% of the time in an earlier analysis.

V gene TRBV5-1 combines with J gene TRBJ1-2, with D hard to call. Sequencing was performed on PBMCs. The origin of this receptor is a woman in her thirties in good health and CMV-seronegative. The CDR3 here is CASSGHPNYGYTF. The CDR3 DNA follows: TGCGCCAGCAGCGGGCACCCAAACTATGGCTACACCTTC.